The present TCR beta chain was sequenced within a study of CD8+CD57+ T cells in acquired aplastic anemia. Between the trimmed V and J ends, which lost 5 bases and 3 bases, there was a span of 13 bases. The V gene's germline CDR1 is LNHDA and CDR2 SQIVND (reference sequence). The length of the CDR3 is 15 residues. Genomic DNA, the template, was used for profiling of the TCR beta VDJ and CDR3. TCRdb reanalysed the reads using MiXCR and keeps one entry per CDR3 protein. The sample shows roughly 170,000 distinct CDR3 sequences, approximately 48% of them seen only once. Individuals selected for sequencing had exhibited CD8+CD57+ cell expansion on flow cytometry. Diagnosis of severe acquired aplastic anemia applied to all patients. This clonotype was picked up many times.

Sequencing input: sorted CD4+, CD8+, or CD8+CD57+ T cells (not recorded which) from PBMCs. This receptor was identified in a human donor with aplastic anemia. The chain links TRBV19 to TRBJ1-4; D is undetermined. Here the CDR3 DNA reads TGTGCCAGTAGTCCCAATCTACCAGCTAATGAAAAACTGTTTTTT. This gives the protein CASSPNLPANEKLFF.